A selection of T cell receptor beta chains follows, all from one sample in a study of siplizumab effects on memory and regulatory T cells. Method: immunoSEQ multiplex PCR; TCRdb's copy keeps in-frame clones and lacks some. The sample records fewer than 70,000 clones, 80% to 90% being singletons. The specimen sequenced was Tregs sorted from blood. All receptors come from a human donor in good health. Both conserved end residues are part of each CDR3. Each record gives: CDR3 protein, CDR3 DNA, J gene, D gene, clone size, V gene. A D gene is named only where the DNA matches it firmly. Size is omitted from some rows. Given values are once, few, many or a class for expanded clones.

CTSSQDRLAGPYNEQFF,TGCACCAGCAGCCAAGATAGGCTAGCGGGCCCCTACAATGAGCAGTTCTTC,TRBJ2-1,.,.,TRBV1
CASSWGMMNTEAFF,TGTGCCAGCAGTTGGGGCATGATGAACACTGAAGCTTTCTTT,TRBJ1-1,.,.,TRBV28
CASSVVGARSYGYTF,TGTGCCAGCAGCGTAGTGGGGGCTCGGTCCTATGGCTACACCTTC,TRBJ1-2,.,.,TRBV9
CASRPQGSSGNTIYF,TGTGCCAGCAGACCACAGGGATCTTCTGGAAACACCATATATTTT,TRBJ1-3,.,.,TRBV27
CAWSVLYEQYF,TGTGCCTGGAGTGTACTCTACGAGCAGTACTTC,TRBJ2-7,.,few,TRBV30
CASRLTGNTEAFF,TGTGCCAGTAGATTGACAGGGAACACTGAAGCTTTCTTT,TRBJ1-1,.,once,TRBV19
CSAVAGAKNIQYF,TGCAGCGCTGTAGCGGGAGCCAAAAACATTCAGTACTTC,TRBJ2-4,TRBD2,.,TRBV29-1
CAISEGVGYQPQHF,TGTGCCATCAGTGAAGGGGTTGGGTATCAGCCCCAGCATTTT,TRBJ1-5,.,few,TRBV10-3
CASRGLLNYEQYF,TGTGCCAGCAGGGGACTTTTAAACTACGAGCAGTACTTC,TRBJ2-7,.,.,TRBV6-1
CASSPRQGLYEQFF,TGTGCCAGCTCACCACGACAGGGGCTCTATGAGCAGTTCTTC,TRBJ2-1,TRBD1,medium-sized,TRBV18
CASKWDRDYEQYF,TGTGCCAGTAAATGGGACAGGGACTACGAGCAGTACTTC,TRBJ2-7,TRBD1,.,TRBV19
CASTIAGTGASPLHF,TGTGCCAGCACCATCGCCGGGACAGGGGCTTCACCCCTCCACTTT,TRBJ1-6,TRBD1,.,TRBV5-6
CSVVSPNYGYTF,TGCAGCGTTGTGTCCCCTAACTATGGCTACACCTTC,TRBJ1-2,.,.,TRBV29-1
CAILVLLADRQNEQFF,TGTGCCATCCTGGTGTTACTAGCGGACCGACAGAATGAGCAGTTCTTC,TRBJ2-1,.,.,TRBV21-1
CASRGPPGEQYF,TGTGCCAGCAGAGGACCCCCGGGGGAGCAGTACTTC,TRBJ2-7,.,.,TRBV2
CASTLGGVDTEAFF,TGTGCCAGCACCCTAGGGGGGGTGGACACTGAAGCTTTCTTT,TRBJ1-1,.,few,TRBV5-5
CASSLARTSGSGNEQFF,TGTGCCAGCAGCTTAGCCCGGACTAGCGGGAGTGGCAATGAGCAGTTCTTC,TRBJ2-1,TRBD2,once,TRBV7-9
CASSSLEVPITDTQYF,TGTGCCAGCAGTTCCCTCGAGGTGCCCATCACAGATACGCAGTATTTT,TRBJ2-3,.,few,TRBV28
CASSQGGARKPQHF,TGCGCCAGCAGCCAAGGGGGGGCTCGGAAGCCCCAGCATTTT,TRBJ1-5,.,few,TRBV4-1
CASKRPGGYNEKLFF,TGTGCCAGTAAACGGCCAGGGGGGTATAATGAAAAACTGTTTTTT,TRBJ1-4,TRBD1,once,TRBV19
CASSNSDRWGNEQFF,TGTGCCAGTAGTAACTCGGACAGGTGGGGGAATGAGCAGTTCTTC,TRBJ2-1,TRBD1,.,TRBV19
CASSPWTVGGDTQYF,TGCGCCAGCAGCCCCTGGACGGTCGGTGGAGATACGCAGTATTTT,TRBJ2-3,.,.,TRBV5-1
CSVRDDFNQPQHF,TGCAGCGTTCGGGACGACTTCAATCAGCCCCAGCATTTT,TRBJ1-5,.,once,TRBV29-1
CASSHSGSTDTQYF,TGTGCCAGCAGCCACTCCGGGAGCACAGATACGCAGTATTTT,TRBJ2-3,.,.,TRBV7-3
CASDLAGGELFF,TGTGCCAGTGATCTAGCTGGCGGGGAGCTGTTTTTT,TRBJ2-2,.,.,TRBV7-2
CASSEVQQQFF,TGTGCCAGCAGTGAGGTCCAGCAGCAGTTCTTC,TRBJ2-1,.,.,TRBV25-1
CASSPRWPGELFF,TGTGCCAGCAGTCCCCGTTGGCCGGGGGAGCTGTTTTTT,TRBJ2-2,.,.,TRBV11-3
CASRKQGEWNIQYF,TGTGCCAGTAGGAAACAGGGGGAGTGGAACATTCAGTACTTC,TRBJ2-4,TRBD1,.,TRBV19
CAWSGVPLDEKLFF,TGTGCCTGGAGTGGGGTTCCTTTAGATGAAAAACTGTTTTTT,TRBJ1-4,.,.,TRBV30
CASSRAGTSGVYEQYF,TGTGCCAGCAGCCGCGCCGGGACTAGCGGGGTTTACGAGCAGTACTTC,TRBJ2-7,TRBD2,.,TRBV7-8
CASSYRRVMNTEAFF,TGTGCCAGCAGTTACCGGCGGGTCATGAACACTGAAGCTTTCTTT,TRBJ1-1,.,.,TRBV6-5
CASSLNAPSYEQYF,TGTGCCAGCAGCTTAAATGCACCCTCCTACGAGCAGTACTTC,TRBJ2-7,.,once,TRBV7-3
CASSGASYNSPLHF,TGTGCCAGCAGTGGGGCGTCGTATAATTCACCCCTCCACTTT,TRBJ1-6,.,.,TRBV28
CASSLGVAGGKDTQYF,TGTGCCAGCAGCTTGGGGGTAGCGGGAGGGAAGGATACGCAGTATTTT,TRBJ2-3,TRBD2,few,TRBV5-4
CATSRGRGSRNTF,TGTGCCACCAGCAGGGGTAGGGGGTCTAGGAACACCTTC,TRBJ1-2,.,.,TRBV15
CASRHSLRGLAGDNNEQFF,TGTGCCAGTAGACACTCGCTCCGGGGACTAGCGGGAGACAACAATGAGCAGTTCTTC,TRBJ2-1,TRBD2,.,TRBV19
CASSPRFRGRYGNTIYF,TGCGCCAGCAGCCCCCGATTTAGGGGGAGGTACGGAAACACCATATATTTT,TRBJ1-3,.,.,TRBV4-1
CASSEPGANTGELFF,TGTGCCAGCAGTGAACCGGGAGCGAACACCGGGGAGCTGTTTTTT,TRBJ2-2,.,.,TRBV25-1
CASSPFSRAADTQYF,TGTGCCAGCTCACCATTCTCCAGGGCCGCAGATACGCAGTATTTT,TRBJ2-3,.,.,TRBV18
CASSTRWGVGTDTQYF,TGTGCCAGCAGCACTCGGTGGGGGGTAGGCACAGATACGCAGTATTTT,TRBJ2-3,.,.,TRBV7-8
CASSFPGRDQPQHF,TGTGCCAGCAGTTTTCCTGGGAGGGATCAGCCCCAGCATTTT,TRBJ1-5,.,.,TRBV6-6
CASSFAGRLYGYTF,TGTGCCAGCAGTTTCGCGGGACGGCTATATGGCTACACCTTC,TRBJ1-2,.,.,TRBV28
CAIGRGTSGSTDTQYF,TGTGCCATCGGGAGGGGAACTAGCGGGAGCACAGATACGCAGTATTTT,TRBJ2-3,TRBD2,.,TRBV10-3
CATRRGGIGNEKLFF,TGTGCCACCAGAAGGGGAGGAATCGGTAATGAAAAACTGTTTTTT,TRBJ1-4,.,.,TRBV19
CASSLGSGIGTEAFF,TGCGCCAGCAGCTTAGGTTCAGGGATTGGCACTGAAGCTTTCTTT,TRBJ1-1,.,.,TRBV5-1
CASSSSGRVQETQYF,TGTGCCAGCAGCTCAAGCGGGAGGGTACAAGAGACCCAGTACTTC,TRBJ2-5,TRBD2,.,TRBV11-1
CASSQGNRGLEQYF,TGTGCCAGCTCACAGGGGAACAGGGGGCTCGAGCAGTACTTC,TRBJ2-7,TRBD1,.,TRBV18
CASSFRLGWGSRYF,TGTGCCAGCAGTTTTAGACTAGGGTGGGGATCGCGGTATTTT,TRBJ2-3,.,.,TRBV27
CAWSVGYSGNTIYF,TGTGCCTGGAGTGTAGGCTACTCTGGAAACACCATATATTTT,TRBJ1-3,.,.,TRBV30
CASSAPSRYGYTF,TGTGCCAGTAGTGCCCCCAGTCGCTATGGCTACACCTTC,TRBJ1-2,.,few,TRBV19
CASSRQGIYGETQYF,TGTGCCAGCAGCCGACAGGGGATATACGGAGAGACCCAGTACTTC,TRBJ2-5,TRBD1,few,TRBV7-2